Detailed here is one T cell receptor (beta chain). Antigen: not known. Clones were read by immunoSEQ multiplex PCR, and TCRdb kept only the in-frame ones, dropping some. The sample includes 2 million to 2.5 million clones, more than 90% of them seen just once. The sample is drawn from a study of shared clonotypes between healthy human individuals. Notes on the study in general: Sampling involved blood alone; tissue repertoires likely differ.

V dropped 7 bases and J dropped 1; count of bases not matched to a gene: 3. The CDR3 spans 14 residues. Germline V gene data show CDR1 as ENHRY and CDR2 as SYGVKD. This receptor was obtained from a man between 18 and 35 years old in good health. The sequencing input was naive CD4+ T cells sorted from blood. Subset denoted: CD45RA+ positively selected. The rearrangement links TRBV10-3 to TRBJ2-2; TRBD1 aligns across 7 bases. CDR3 nucleotides: TGTGCCATCAAGGGGACAGAGAACACCGGGGAGCTGTTTTTT. Amino acids: CAIKGTENTGELFF.